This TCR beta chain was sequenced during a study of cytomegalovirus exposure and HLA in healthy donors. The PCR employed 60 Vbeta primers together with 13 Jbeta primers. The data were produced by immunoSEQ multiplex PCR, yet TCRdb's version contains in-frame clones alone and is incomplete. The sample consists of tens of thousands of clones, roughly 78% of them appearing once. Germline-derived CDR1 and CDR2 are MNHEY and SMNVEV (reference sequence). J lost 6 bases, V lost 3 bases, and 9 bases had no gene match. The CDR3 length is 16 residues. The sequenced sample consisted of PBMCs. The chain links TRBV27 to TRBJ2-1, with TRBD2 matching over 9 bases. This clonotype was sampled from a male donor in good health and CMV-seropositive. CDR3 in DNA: TGTGCCAGCAGTTTTCTCGTAGCGGGAGACCCCAATGAGCAGTTCTTC. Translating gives CASSFLVAGDPNEQFF.